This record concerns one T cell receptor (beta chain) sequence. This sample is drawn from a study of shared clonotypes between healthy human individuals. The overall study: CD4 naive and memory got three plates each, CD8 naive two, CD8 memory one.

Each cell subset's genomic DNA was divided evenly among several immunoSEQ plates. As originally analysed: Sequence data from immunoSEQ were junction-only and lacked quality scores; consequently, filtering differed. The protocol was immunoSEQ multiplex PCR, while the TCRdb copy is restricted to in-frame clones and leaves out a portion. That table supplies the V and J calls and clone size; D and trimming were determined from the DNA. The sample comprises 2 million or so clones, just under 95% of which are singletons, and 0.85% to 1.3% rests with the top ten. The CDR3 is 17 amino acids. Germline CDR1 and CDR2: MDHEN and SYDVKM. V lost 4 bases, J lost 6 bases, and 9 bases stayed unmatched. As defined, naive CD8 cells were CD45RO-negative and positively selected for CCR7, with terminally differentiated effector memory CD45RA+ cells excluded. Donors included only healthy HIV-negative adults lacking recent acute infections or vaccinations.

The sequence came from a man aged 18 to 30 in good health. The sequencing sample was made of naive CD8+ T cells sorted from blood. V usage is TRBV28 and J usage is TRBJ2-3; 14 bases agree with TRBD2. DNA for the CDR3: TGTGCCAGCAGTTCCCAAGGACTAGCGGGGGGTGCTGATACGCAGTATTTT. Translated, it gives CASSSQGLAGGADTQYF. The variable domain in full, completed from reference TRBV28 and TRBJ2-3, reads DVKVTQSSRYLVKRTGEKVFLECVQDMDHENMFWYRQDPGLGLRLIYFSYDVKMKEKGDIPEGYSVSREKKERFSLILESASTNQTSMYLCASSSQGLAGGADTQYFGPGTRLTVL.